The 27 T cell receptor beta chains listed next were all sequenced from one sample in a study of T-cell memory formation after mild COVID-19. MiXCR, applied by TCRdb to the 5' RACE reads, yields one record per CDR3 protein. The sample has around 370,000 distinct CDR3 sequences, under 25% seen once. Sequencing was performed on PBMCs or a T cell subset sorted from them (not recorded which). Receptor source: an adult woman who had mild COVID-19 (a few samples of this study predate the infection). Cell type and time point are not known.

CDR3 coding DNA: TGTGCCAGCAGCACCTCTGAGAGGGGCTACACCTTC. Amino acids: CASSTSERGYTF. The rearrangement links TRBV7-9 to TRBJ1-2; D unresolved. Germline loops: CDR1 SEHNR, CDR2 FQNEAQ (reference sequence). The V and J ends lost 5 bases and 8 bases respectively, with 12 bases between them. The CDR3 covers 12 residues.

The chain employs TRBV7-2 and TRBJ2-5; TRBD1 agrees at 10 bases. This CDR3 comprises 15 residues. Germline V gene sequence: CDR1 SGHTA, CDR2 FQGNSA. The junction had 7 bases not matched to a gene; V was cut back by 5 bases and J by 4 bases. CDR3 bases: TGTGCCAGCAGCCCCGGACAGGGGGGGGGAGAGACCCAGTACTTC. Its protein is CASSPGQGGGETQYF.

The chain joins TRBV6-2 or TRBV6-3 to TRBJ1-3, with D unresolved. This CDR3 has 16 amino acids. V was pared by 8 bases and J by 0 bases, with 17 bases between. The germline V gene encodes CDR1 MNHEY and CDR2 SVGEGT. The CDR3: CASAEHGRTSGNTIYF. The CDR3 nucleotides are TGTGCCAGCGCGGAGCACGGCCGCACCTCTGGAAACACCATATATTTT.

This rearrangement joins TRBV7-9 to TRBJ2-1; D is ambiguous. Germline V gene data show CDR1 as SEHNR and CDR2 as FQNEAQ (reference sequence). There are 16 residues in the CDR3. Trimming removed 1 base from V and 6 bases from J, with 16 bases in between. The CDR3 nucleotides are TGTGCCAGCAGCTTAGGGTCCGTATCCCTTGTCAATGAGCAGTTCTTC. Its protein is CASSLGSVSLVNEQFF.

The chain employs TRBV11-2 and TRBJ2-7; tentative D call: TRBD1 (6 bases). V lost 4 bases and J 7 bases, leaving 11 bases between the germline ends. CDR3 length: 12 residues. Germline CDR1 reads SGHAT; CDR2 reads FQNNGV. CDR3 nucleotides: TGTGCCAGCAGCTCGACAGGCCTGGAGCAGTACTTC. Its translation: CASSSTGLEQYF.

The rearrangement links TRBV9 to TRBJ2-3, with D perhaps being TRBD1 or TRBD2 (5 bases each). The CDR3 totals 14 residues. V was cut by 4 bases and J by 3 bases, with 12 bases left in between. Germline assignment: CDR1 SGDLS and CDR2 YYNGEE. For the CDR3, the DNA is TGTGCCAGCAGCTACGAGGGGCCAACAGATACGCAGTATTTT. As protein: CASSYEGPTDTQYF.

The gene calls are TRBV3-1 and TRBJ2-1, with 10 bases aligning to TRBD1. The germline CDR1 and CDR2 sequences are LGHDT and YNNKEL (reference sequence). V was clipped by 1 base and J by 7 bases; unmatched bases: 4. This CDR3 is 15 amino acids long. CDR3: CASSQAGTGANEQFF. The CDR3 region has the DNA TGTGCCAGCAGCCAAGCCGGGACAGGGGCAAATGAGCAGTTCTTC.

This clonotype was seen a few times. V usage is TRBV14 and J usage is TRBJ2-4; TRBD2 aligns across 9 bases. CDR3 length: 15 amino acids. The germline V gene encodes CDR1 SGHDN and CDR2 FVKESK. V lost 1 base and J lost 6; bases outside the gene matches: 4. The CDR3 region is CASSQVSSGANIQYF. The CDR3 DNA sequence: TGTGCCAGCAGCCAAGTATCTAGCGGGGCAAACATTCAGTACTTC.

This clonotype has only a few counts. The V call is TRBV6-6, the J call TRBJ2-7; 8 bases agree with TRBD1. CDR1 and CDR2 (germline): MNHNY, SVGAGI (reference sequence). V shed 6 bases and J 2 bases; nucleotides not matched to a gene: 12. CDR3 length: 16 amino acids. CDR3 DNA: TGTGCCAGCAGCCCCCCCGACAGGGGCCTTACCTACGAGCAGTACTTC. Protein product: CASSPPDRGLTYEQYF.

This clonotype was observed many times. V and J are TRBV20-1 and TRBJ2-7; 9 positions match TRBD1. Trimming cost V 0 bases and J 6 bases; bases outside gene matches: 6. The CDR3 contains 14 residues. Per the germline V gene, CDR1 is DFQATT and CDR2 is SNEGSKA (reference sequence). The CDR3 nucleotides are TGCAGTGCTAGAGAAGGGACAGGGCTCAGCGAGCAGTACTTC. Translating it yields CSAREGTGLSEQYF.

This clonotype was detected a few times. CDR3 protein: CASSLAGRRFEKLFF. CDR3 nucleotide sequence: TGTGCCAGCAGTTTAGCGGGGCGGCGTTTTGAAAAACTGTTTTTT. J is TRBJ1-4 and V is TRBV12-3 or TRBV12-4; possibly TRBD1 for D (5 bases). This CDR3 is 15 amino acids long. V was pared by 0 bases and J by 7 bases, with 12 bases between.

This clonotype was counted only a few times. The V gene is TRBV12-3 or TRBV12-4, the J gene TRBJ2-7; D may be TRBD1 (6 bases). The CDR3 sequence is 12 residues long. V lost 3 bases and J 7 bases, leaving 10 bases between the germline ends. CDR3 DNA sequence: TGTGCCAGCAGTTTGGGGGCGCGGGAGCAGTACTTC. Translating it yields CASSLGAREQYF.

This clonotype has only a few counts. The rearrangement uses TRBV5-1 and TRBJ1-3; no clear D. The V and J ends lost 4 bases and 2 bases respectively, with 10 bases between them. CDR1 and CDR2 (germline): SGHRS, YFSETQ. This CDR3 has 14 amino acids. In nucleotides, the CDR3 is TGCGCCAGCAGCCTTCTAGGACCTGGAAACACCATATATTTT. Amino acid sequence: CASSLLGPGNTIYF.

This clonotype has a handful of counts. The CDR3 DNA reads as TGTGCCAGCATACCGACTCCCAAGAATTCACCCCTCCACTTT. It specifies CASIPTPKNSPLHF. The chain joins TRBV5-4 to TRBJ1-6; no firm D call. Germline-derived CDR1 and CDR2 are SGHNT and YYREEE (reference sequence). This CDR3 has 14 amino acids. V was pared by 6 bases and J by 7 bases, with 14 bases between.

This clonotype was detected a few times. The rearrangement links TRBV12-3 or TRBV12-4 to TRBJ2-7; no clear D. With 2 bases removed from V and 4 bases from J, the gap between germline ends came to 9 bases. CDR3 length: 13 residues. CDR3 nucleotide sequence: TGTGCCAGCAGTTTATCCCTGCCGTACGAGCAGTACTTC. This encodes CASSLSLPYEQYF.

This clonotype was observed at least ten times. The J gene is TRBJ2-1, the V gene TRBV4-1; unclear D gene. CDR3 length: 11 amino acids. The germline gives CDR1 MGHRA, CDR2 YSYEKL. V was shortened by 1 base and J by 10 bases, with 5 bases between the two germline ends. The CDR3 reads CASSQAFEQFF. Here the CDR3 DNA reads TGCGCCAGCAGCCAAGCTTTCGAGCAGTTCTTC.

This clonotype was seen a handful of times. The chain joins TRBV12-3 or TRBV12-4 to TRBJ2-3; D remains ambiguous. V gave up 2 bases and J gave up 4 bases, with 4 bases separating them. This CDR3 has 12 residues. The CDR3 DNA sequence: TGTGCCAGCAGTTTAAGGCCAGATACGCAGTATTTT. Protein: CASSLRPDTQYF.

This chain links TRBV5-5 with TRBJ1-2; D gene unclear. V dropped 3 bases and J dropped 4 bases, with 10 bases sitting between them. The germline V gene encodes CDR1 SGHKS and CDR2 YYEKEE (reference sequence). The CDR3 is 13 residues long. CDR3 sequence (DNA): TGTGCCAGCAGCTCTCTGTCCTCCTATGGCTACACCTTC. Residues: CASSSLSSYGYTF. The entire variable domain, with the rest obtained from reference TRBV5-5 and TRBJ1-2, is as follows: DAGVTQSPTHLIKTRGQQVTLRCSPISGHKSVSWYQQVLGQGPQFIFQYYEKEERGRGNFPDRFSARQFPNYSSELNVNALLLGDSALYLCASSSLSSYGYTFGSGTRLTVV.

The chain combines TRBV11-3 with TRBJ2-1; 10 bases agree with TRBD2. Germline V lookup: CDR1 SGHNT, CDR2 YENEEA. The V segment lost 6 bases and the J segment 6 bases; nucleotides outside the gene matches: 8. The CDR3 runs to 15 residues. The CDR3 coding sequence is TGTGCCAGCAGTCAGAGGACTAGCGGATCCAATGAGCAGTTCTTC. This sequence encodes CASSQRTSGSNEQFF.

This clonotype was observed at least ten times. The chain is built from TRBV4-2 and TRBJ2-7; perhaps TRBD2 as D (5 bases). V was cut by 1 base and J by 5 bases, with 9 bases left in between. Germline values: CDR1 LGHNA, CDR2 YNFKEQ. The CDR3 covers 13 residues. CDR3 sequence (DNA): TGTGCCAGCAGCCAAGGACATAGCGACGAGCAGTACTTC. This translates into CASSQGHSDEQYF.

J is TRBJ2-2 and V is TRBV6-1, with D perhaps TRBD2 (5 bases). The germline V gene encodes CDR1 MNHNS and CDR2 SASEGT. There are 16 residues in the CDR3. V shed 0 bases and J shed 5 bases, with 13 bases lying between them. The CDR3 here is CASSEAGGFETGELFF. The CDR3 DNA reads TGTGCCAGCAGTGAAGCTGGAGGATTCGAGACCGGGGAGCTGTTTTTT.

The genes are TRBV9 and TRBJ1-2; 7 positions match TRBD1. Germline V gene sequence: CDR1 SGDLS, CDR2 YYNGEE. There are 16 residues in the CDR3. The J segment lost 7 bases and the V segment lost 6 bases, leaving 18 bases of the junction unmatched. The CDR3 sequence is CASTRQGDLSDIGYTF. The CDR3 DNA reads TGTGCCAGCACCCGCCAGGGGGACTTATCGGACATTGGCTACACCTTC.

The rearrangement links TRBV19 to TRBJ1-1, with D hard to call. CDR3 length equals 14 residues. Germline V gene sequence: CDR1 LNHDA, CDR2 SQIVND (reference sequence). V lost 7 bases, J lost 3 bases, and 15 bases lay in between. CDR3 bases: TGTGCCAGTACCCCCGGCGGGCTATACACTGAAGCTTTCTTT. Its translation is CASTPGGLYTEAFF.

The rearrangement joins TRBV2 to TRBJ2-7; D unclear. This CDR3 region has 13 residues. Germline-derived CDR1 and CDR2 are SNHLY and FYNNEI. Trimming removed 3 bases from V and 0 bases from J, with 6 bases in between. The CDR3 reads CASSDVGSYEQYF. The CDR3 bases are TGTGCCAGCAGTGACGTCGGCTCCTACGAGCAGTACTTC.

This clonotype appeared many times. The V gene is TRBV5-1, the J gene TRBJ1-1, with 7 positions matching TRBD1. Germline V lookup: CDR1 SGHRS, CDR2 YFSETQ. With V trimmed by 4 bases and J by 3 bases, 3 bases remained unmatched. The length of the CDR3 is 13 residues. CDR3 residues: CASSPRGDTEAFF. CDR3 bases: TGCGCCAGCAGCCCCAGGGGGGACACTGAAGCTTTCTTT.

This clonotype was counted a few times. This chain joins TRBV6-5 and TRBJ1-1; no clear D gene. CDR1 MNHEY and CDR2 SVGAGI come from the germline V gene. This CDR3 comprises 13 residues. Trimming removed 7 bases at V and 7 bases at J, with 16 bases between. CDR3 sequence (DNA): TGTGCCAGCAACATTATGGCAGCGGGTGAAGCTTTCTTT. This sequence encodes CASNIMAAGEAFF.

This clonotype has more than one count but fewer than ten. This rearrangement joins TRBV6-5 to TRBJ1-2; D not certain. Trimming stripped 2 bases from V and 0 bases from J, with 7 bases between. Germline V CDR1 and CDR2: MNHEY, SVGAGI. The CDR3 contains 14 residues. CDR3 nucleotide sequence: TGTGCCAGCAGTTACGCCAGAACTAACTATGGCTACACCTTC. Protein: CASSYARTNYGYTF.